One sample yielded the 4 T cell receptor beta chains listed below, sequenced in a study of T cells in Graves' hyperthyroidism and ophthalmopathy. RNA transcripts gave rise to amplified TCR beta CDR3 regions. The study used the HTBI primer set for a first-round RT-PCR of the TCR CDR3. MiXCR was run by TCRdb on the multiplex PCR reads, yielding one entry per CDR3 protein. Of 400,000 to 600,000 distinct CDR3 sequences listed, 15% to 20% are singletons. Specimen: blood. The source of these receptors is a woman in her 30s with Graves' ophthalmopathy.

This clonotype was detected many times. The gene calls are TRBV3-1 and TRBJ2-1; TRBD2 agrees at 11 bases. The V segment lost 4 bases and the J segment 12 bases; nucleotides outside the gene matches: 11. The CDR3 extends over 15 amino acids. Per the germline V gene, CDR1 is LGHDT and CDR2 is YNNKEL (reference sequence). As DNA, the CDR3 is TGTGCCAGCAGCCGCCCGGGACTAGCGGTCCTTGGGCAGTTCTTC. It codes for CASSRPGLAVLGQFF.

This clonotype was counted at least ten times. The chain couples TRBV27 to TRBJ2-7; D uncertain. This CDR3 contains 13 residues. Germline CDR1 MNHEY, CDR2 SMNVEV (reference sequence). The germline V and J ends were trimmed by 5 bases and 4 bases, with 12 bases remaining between them. The CDR3 bases are TGTGCCAGCAGTACCCGGAGCCGTTACGAGCAGTACTTC. It encodes CASSTRSRYEQYF.

The chain is built from TRBV29-1 and TRBJ1-1; D unclear. Trimming cost V 4 bases and J 4 bases, with 7 bases left between them. Germline CDR1 and CDR2: SQVTM and ANQGSEA. The CDR3 length is 11 residues. The CDR3 DNA reads as TGCAGCGTTGGGTTCGGCACTGAAGCTTTCTTT. This translates into CSVGFGTEAFF.

This clonotype has a count of ten or more. This chain uses TRBV27 with TRBJ1-5; D is unclear. The CDR3 has 15 amino acids. The germline V and J ends were trimmed by 3 bases and 0 bases, with 9 bases remaining between them. CDR1 and CDR2 from the germline V gene are MNHEY and SMNVEV (reference sequence). The CDR3 DNA is TGTGCCAGCAGTTTCGCAGGCGATAGCAATCAGCCCCAGCATTTT. This codes for CASSFAGDSNQPQHF.